The TCR beta chain under discussion was sequenced for a study of T cell responses to AZD1222 COVID-19 vaccine. Study at large: Pooling was applied to second doses at about 4 or about 12 weeks. Study findings and constraints: Nearly half of spike-specific TCRs reportedly go after variant regions that carry no mutations. Repertoire sampling was restricted to post-peak T cell response timepoints.

Libraries were prepared by immunoSEQ multiplex PCR; TCRdb keeps only in-frame clonotypes and omits some of them. This table holds around 150,000 clones, more than 90% found once. The CDR3 is 14 amino acids. Trimming removed 5 bases at V and 4 bases at J, with 12 bases between. Germline CDR1 and CDR2: SGHTA and FQGNSA. On this clone itself: Antigen: not known.

This rearrangement joins TRBV7-2 to TRBJ2-4, with D possibly matching TRBD1 (6 bases). The sequences come from peripheral blood, collected on day 0 of AZD1222 vaccination. The receptor was derived from an adult in good health. This chain's CDR3 is CASSRRDIKNIQYF. CDR3 nucleotide sequence: TGTGCCAGCAGCAGAAGGGACATAAAAAACATTCAGTACTTC.